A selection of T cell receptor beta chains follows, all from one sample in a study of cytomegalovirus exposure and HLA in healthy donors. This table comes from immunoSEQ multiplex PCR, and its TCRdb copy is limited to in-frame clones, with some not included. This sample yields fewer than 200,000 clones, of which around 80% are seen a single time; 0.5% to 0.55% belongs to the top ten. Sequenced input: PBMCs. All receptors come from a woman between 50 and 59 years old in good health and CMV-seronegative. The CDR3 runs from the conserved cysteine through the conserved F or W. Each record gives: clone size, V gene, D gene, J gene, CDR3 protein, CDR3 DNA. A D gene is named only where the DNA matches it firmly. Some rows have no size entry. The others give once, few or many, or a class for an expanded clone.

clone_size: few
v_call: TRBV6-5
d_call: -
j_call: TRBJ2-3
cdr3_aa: CASSYSFQGTDTQYF
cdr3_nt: TGTGCCAGCAGTTACTCCTTTCAGGGGACAGATACGCAGTATTTT

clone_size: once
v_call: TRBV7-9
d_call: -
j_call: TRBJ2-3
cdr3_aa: CASSLGGSDTQYF
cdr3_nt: TGTGCCAGCAGCTTAGGAGGTTCAGATACGCAGTATTTT

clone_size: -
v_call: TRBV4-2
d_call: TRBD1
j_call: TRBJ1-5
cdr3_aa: CASSPKGDRGSNQPQHF
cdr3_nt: TGTGCCAGCAGCCCTAAAGGAGACAGGGGGAGCAATCAGCCCCAGCATTTT

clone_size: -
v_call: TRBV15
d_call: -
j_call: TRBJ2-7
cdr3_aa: CATSRGGLGDYEQYF
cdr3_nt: TGTGCCACCAGCAGGGGGGGGCTAGGAGATTACGAGCAGTACTTC

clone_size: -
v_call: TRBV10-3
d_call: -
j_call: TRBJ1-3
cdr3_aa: CAISEWALKHSGNTIYF
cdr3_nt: TGTGCCATCAGTGAGTGGGCCCTTAAACACTCTGGAAACACCATATATTTT

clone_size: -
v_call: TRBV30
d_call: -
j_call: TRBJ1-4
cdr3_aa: CAWSTTVKLFF
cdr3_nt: TGTGCCTGGAGTACGACTGTGAAACTGTTTTTT

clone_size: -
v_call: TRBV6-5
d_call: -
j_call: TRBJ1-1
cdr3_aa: CASSSKGDTEAFF
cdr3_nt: TGTGCCAGCAGTTCTAAGGGGGACACTGAAGCTTTCTTT

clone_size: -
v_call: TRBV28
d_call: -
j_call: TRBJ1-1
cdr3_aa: CASMTQGGRTEAFF
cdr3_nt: TGTGCCAGCATGACCCAGGGAGGACGAACTGAAGCTTTCTTT

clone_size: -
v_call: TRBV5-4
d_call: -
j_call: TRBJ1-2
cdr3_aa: CASSLAGDPYTF
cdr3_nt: TGTGCCAGCAGCTTGGCAGGGGACCCTTACACCTTC

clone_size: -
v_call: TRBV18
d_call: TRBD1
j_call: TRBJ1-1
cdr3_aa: CASSHRGGTEAFF
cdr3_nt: TGTGCCAGCTCCCACAGGGGCGGCACTGAAGCTTTCTTT

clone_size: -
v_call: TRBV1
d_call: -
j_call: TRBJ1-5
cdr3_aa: CTSSQDLPGQPTPHNQPQHF
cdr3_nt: TGCACCAGCAGCCAAGATCTGCCGGGACAGCCCACACCCCACAATCAGCCCCAGCATTTT

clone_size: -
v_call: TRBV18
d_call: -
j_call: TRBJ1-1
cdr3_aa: CASSPDSFTEAFF
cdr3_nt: TGTGCCAGCTCCCCCGACAGTTTCACTGAAGCTTTCTTT

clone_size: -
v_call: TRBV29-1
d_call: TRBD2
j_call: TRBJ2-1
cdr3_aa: CSVEDPATSGGNEQFF
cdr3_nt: TGCAGCGTTGAAGATCCTGCGACTAGCGGGGGAAATGAGCAGTTCTTC

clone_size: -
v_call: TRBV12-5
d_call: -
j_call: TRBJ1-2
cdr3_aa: CASGLEGRGGYTF
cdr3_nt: TGTGCTAGTGGTTTGGAGGGGCGGGGAGGCTACACCTTC

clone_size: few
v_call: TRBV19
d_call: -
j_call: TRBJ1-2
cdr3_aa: CASSIHQGRGYTF
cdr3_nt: TGTGCCAGTAGTATCCATCAGGGGCGAGGCTACACCTTC

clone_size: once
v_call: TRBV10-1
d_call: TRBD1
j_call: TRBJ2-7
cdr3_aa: CASSPGTGNNYEQYF
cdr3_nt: TGCGCCAGCAGCCCGGGGACAGGAAACAACTACGAGCAGTACTTC

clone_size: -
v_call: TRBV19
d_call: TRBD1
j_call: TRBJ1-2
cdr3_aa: CASSVDRGIRDGYTF
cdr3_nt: TGTGCCAGTAGTGTGGACAGGGGGATACGGGATGGCTACACCTTC

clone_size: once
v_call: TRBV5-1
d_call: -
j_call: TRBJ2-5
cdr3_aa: CASSHRGRGEETQYF
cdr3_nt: TGCGCCAGCAGTCACCGGGGGAGGGGGGAAGAGACCCAGTACTTC

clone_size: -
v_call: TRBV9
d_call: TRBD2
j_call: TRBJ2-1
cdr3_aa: CASSVERENYNEQFF
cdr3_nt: TGTGCCAGCAGCGTAGAGCGGGAGAACTACAATGAGCAGTTCTTC

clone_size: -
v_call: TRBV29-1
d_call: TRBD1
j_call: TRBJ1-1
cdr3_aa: CSVKKAYRGLSEAFF
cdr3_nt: TGCAGCGTTAAAAAAGCGTACAGGGGGCTCTCTGAAGCTTTCTTT

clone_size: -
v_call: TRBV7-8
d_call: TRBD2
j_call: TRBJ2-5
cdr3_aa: CASSPGTRGETQYF
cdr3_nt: TGTGCCAGCAGCCCGGGGACTAGGGGAGAGACCCAGTACTTC

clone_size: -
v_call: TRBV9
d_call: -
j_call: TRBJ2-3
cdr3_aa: CASRGPSSDTQYF
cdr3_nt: TGTGCCAGCAGGGGTCCTAGCTCAGATACGCAGTATTTT

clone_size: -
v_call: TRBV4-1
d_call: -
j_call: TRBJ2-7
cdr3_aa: CASSPEGSRRVFYEQYF
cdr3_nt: TGCGCCAGCAGCCCCGAAGGGAGCAGGAGAGTGTTCTACGAGCAGTACTTC

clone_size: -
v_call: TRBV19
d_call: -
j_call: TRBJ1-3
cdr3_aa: CASKAGSGNTIYF
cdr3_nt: TGTGCCAGTAAGGCGGGGAGTGGAAACACCATATATTTT

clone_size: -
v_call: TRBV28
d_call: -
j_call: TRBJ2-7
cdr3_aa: CASSPWTRKNEQYF
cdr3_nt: TGTGCCAGCAGTCCTTGGACACGAAAGAACGAGCAGTACTTC

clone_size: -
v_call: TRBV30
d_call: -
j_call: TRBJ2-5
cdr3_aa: CAWRTSSLQETQYF
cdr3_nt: TGTGCCTGGAGAACTAGCAGCCTTCAAGAGACCCAGTACTTC

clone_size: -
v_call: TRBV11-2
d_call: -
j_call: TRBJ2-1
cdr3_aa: CASTYLMGENEQFF
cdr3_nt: TGTGCCAGCACTTACCTAATGGGAGAAAATGAGCAGTTCTTC

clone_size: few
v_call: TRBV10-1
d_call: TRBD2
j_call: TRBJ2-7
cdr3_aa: CASSVGTSGHEQYF
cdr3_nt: TGCGCCAGCAGTGTGGGGACTAGCGGGCACGAGCAGTACTTC

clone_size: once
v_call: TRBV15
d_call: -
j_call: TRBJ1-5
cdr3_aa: CATSRGGVGEPQHF
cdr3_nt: TGTGCCACCAGCAGAGGGGGGGTAGGTGAGCCCCAGCATTTT

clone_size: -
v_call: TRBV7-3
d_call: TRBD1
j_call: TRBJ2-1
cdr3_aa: CASSLIRGTGVYNEQFF
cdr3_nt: TGTGCCAGCAGCTTAATTCGGGGGACAGGGGTTTACAATGAGCAGTTCTTC

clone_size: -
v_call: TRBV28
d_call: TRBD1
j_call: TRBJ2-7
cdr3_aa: CASSFLDRSYEQYF
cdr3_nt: TGTGCCAGCAGTTTTTTGGACAGGTCCTACGAGCAGTACTTC

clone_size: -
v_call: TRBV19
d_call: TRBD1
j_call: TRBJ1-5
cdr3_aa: CASSKTGGATQPQHF
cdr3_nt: TGTGCCAGTAGTAAAACAGGGGGCGCGACTCAGCCCCAGCATTTT

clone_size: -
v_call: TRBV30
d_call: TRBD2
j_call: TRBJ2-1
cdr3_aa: CAWSLAGGPFEQFF
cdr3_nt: TGTGCCTGGAGTTTAGCGGGAGGGCCATTTGAGCAGTTCTTC

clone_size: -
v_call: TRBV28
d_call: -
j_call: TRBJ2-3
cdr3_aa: CASSAGQSTDTQYF
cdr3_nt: TGTGCCAGCAGCGCGGGACAGAGCACAGATACGCAGTATTTT

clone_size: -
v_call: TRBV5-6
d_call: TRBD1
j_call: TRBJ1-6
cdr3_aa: CASSADGTGDSPLHF
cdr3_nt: TGTGCCAGCAGCGCGGACGGGACAGGAGATTCACCCCTCCACTTT

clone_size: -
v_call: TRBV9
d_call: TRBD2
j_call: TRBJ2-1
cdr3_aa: CASSPYLAGGPYNEQFF
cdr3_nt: TGTGCCAGCAGCCCGTATTTAGCGGGGGGCCCGTACAATGAGCAGTTCTTC

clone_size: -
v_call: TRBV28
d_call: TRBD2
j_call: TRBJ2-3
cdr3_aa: CASSLGGRTQYF
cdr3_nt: TGTGCCAGCAGTTTGGGAGGGAGGACGCAGTATTTT